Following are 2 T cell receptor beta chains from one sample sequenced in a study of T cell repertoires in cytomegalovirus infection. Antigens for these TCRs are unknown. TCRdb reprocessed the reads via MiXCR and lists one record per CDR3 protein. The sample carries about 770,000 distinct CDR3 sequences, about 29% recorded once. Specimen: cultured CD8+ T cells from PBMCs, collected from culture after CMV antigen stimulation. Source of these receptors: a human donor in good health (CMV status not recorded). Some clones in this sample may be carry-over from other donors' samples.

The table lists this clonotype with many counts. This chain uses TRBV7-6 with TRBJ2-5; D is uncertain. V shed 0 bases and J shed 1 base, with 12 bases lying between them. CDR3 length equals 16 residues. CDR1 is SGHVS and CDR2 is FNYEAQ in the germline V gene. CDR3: CASSLAVPKFQETQYF. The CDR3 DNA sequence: TGTGCCAGCAGCTTAGCGGTACCGAAATTCCAAGAGACCCAGTACTTC. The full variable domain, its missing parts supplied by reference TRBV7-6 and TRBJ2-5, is GAGVSQSPRYKVTKRGQDVALRCDPISGHVSLYWYRQALGQGPEFLTYFNYEAQQDKSGLPNDRFSAERPEGSISTLTIQRTEQRDSAMYRCASSLAVPKFQETQYFGPGTRLLVL.

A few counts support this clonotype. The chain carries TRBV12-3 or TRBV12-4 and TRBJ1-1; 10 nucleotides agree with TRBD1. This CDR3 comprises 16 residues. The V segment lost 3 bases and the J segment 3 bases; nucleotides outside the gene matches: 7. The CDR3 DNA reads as TGTGCCAGCAGTTTGACAGGGGGCCGTCAGGACACTGAAGCTTTCTTT. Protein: CASSLTGGRQDTEAFF.